This T cell receptor (beta chain) was observed in a study of T cells in Graves' hyperthyroidism and ophthalmopathy. Study-level findings and limits: Blood also showed most of the thyroid clonotypes that were expanded above 0.001.

This clonotype occurred many times. The antigen is undetermined. What was amplified from RNA transcripts were TCR beta CDR3 regions. During a first-round RT-PCR of the TCR CDR3, the HTBI primer set was used. TCRdb reanalysed the multiplex PCR reads using MiXCR and keeps one entry per CDR3 protein. The table records about 560,000 distinct CDR3 sequences, 16% of them present only once. The source is a young woman with Graves' hyperthyroidism. Material for sequencing was blood.

The CDR3 DNA follows: TGTGCCACCGCGTCCAAGGGGAACACTGAAGCTTTCTTT. It yields the protein CATASKGNTEAFF. The rearrangement links TRBV3-1 to TRBJ1-1; unclear D gene. Trimming pared 10 bases from V and 1 base from J, leaving 13 bases between. The CDR3 loop spans 13 amino acids. Germline assignment: CDR1 LGHDT and CDR2 YNNKEL (reference sequence).